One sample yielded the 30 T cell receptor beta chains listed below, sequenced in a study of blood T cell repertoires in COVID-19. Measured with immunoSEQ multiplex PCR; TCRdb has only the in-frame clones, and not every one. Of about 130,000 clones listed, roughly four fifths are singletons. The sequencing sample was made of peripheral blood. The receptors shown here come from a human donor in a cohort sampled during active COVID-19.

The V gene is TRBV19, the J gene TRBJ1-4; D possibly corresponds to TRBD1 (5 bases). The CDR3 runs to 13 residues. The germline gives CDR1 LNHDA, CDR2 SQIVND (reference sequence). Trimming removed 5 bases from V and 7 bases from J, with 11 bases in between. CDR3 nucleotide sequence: TGTGCCAGTAGTTCAGGGAGGGGTGAAAAACTGTTTTTT. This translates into CASSSGRGEKLFF.

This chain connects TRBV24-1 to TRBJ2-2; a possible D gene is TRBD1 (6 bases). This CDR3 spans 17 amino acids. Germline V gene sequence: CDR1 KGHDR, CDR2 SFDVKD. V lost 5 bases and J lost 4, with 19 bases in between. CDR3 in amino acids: CATSATTGIEGTGELFF. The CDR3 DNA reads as TGTGCCACCAGTGCCACAACAGGGATAGAAGGCACCGGGGAGCTGTTTTTT.

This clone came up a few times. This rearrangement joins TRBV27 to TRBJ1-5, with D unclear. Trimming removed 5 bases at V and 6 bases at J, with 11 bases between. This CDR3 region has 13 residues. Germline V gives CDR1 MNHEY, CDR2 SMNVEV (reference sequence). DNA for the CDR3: TGTGCCAGCAGTGGGAAGGAGGGTCAGCCCCAGCATTTT. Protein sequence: CASSGKEGQPQHF.

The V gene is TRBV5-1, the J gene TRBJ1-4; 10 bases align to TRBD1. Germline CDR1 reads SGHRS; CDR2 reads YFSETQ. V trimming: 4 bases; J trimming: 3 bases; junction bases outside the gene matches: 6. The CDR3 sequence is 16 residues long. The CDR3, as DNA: TGCGCCAGCAGCCTCCGACAGGGGGCGTCTAATGAAAAACTGTTTTTT. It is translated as CASSLRQGASNEKLFF.

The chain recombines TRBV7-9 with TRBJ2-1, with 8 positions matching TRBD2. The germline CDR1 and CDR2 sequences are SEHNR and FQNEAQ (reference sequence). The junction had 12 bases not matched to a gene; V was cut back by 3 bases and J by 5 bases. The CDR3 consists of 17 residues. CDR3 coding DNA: TGTGCCAGCAGCTTCTCCCGGGGGGGCCAGTTCAACAATGAGCAGTTCTTC. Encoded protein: CASSFSRGGQFNNEQFF. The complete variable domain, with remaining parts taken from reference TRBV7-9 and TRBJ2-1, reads DTGVSQNPRHKITKRGQNVTFRCDPISEHNRLYWYRQTLGQGPEFLTYFQNEAQLEKSRLLSDRFSAERPKGSFSTLEIQRTEQGDSAMYLCASSFSRGGQFNNEQFFGPGTRLTVL.

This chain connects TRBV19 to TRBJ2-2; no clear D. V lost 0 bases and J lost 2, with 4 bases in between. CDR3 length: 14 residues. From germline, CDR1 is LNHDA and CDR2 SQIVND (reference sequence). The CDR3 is CASSIDPNTGELFF. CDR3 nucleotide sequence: TGTGCCAGTAGTATAGATCCTAACACCGGGGAGCTGTTTTTT.

In nucleotides, the CDR3 is TGTGCCAGCAGCTTGGATCTAGATGGGACAGATACGCAGTATTTT. Amino acids: CASSLDLDGTDTQYF. V is TRBV5-4 and J is TRBJ2-3; D is undetermined. This CDR3 has 15 amino acids. Germline V gene data show CDR1 as SGHNT and CDR2 as YYREEE (reference sequence). The V and J ends lost 0 bases and 3 bases respectively, with 11 bases between them.

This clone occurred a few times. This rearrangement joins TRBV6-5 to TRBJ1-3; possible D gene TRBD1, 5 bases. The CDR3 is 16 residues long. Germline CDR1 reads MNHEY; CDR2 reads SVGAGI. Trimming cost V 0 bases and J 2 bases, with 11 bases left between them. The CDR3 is CASSYSAVGAGNTIYF. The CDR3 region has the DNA TGTGCCAGCAGTTACTCGGCGGTAGGGGCTGGAAACACCATATATTTT.

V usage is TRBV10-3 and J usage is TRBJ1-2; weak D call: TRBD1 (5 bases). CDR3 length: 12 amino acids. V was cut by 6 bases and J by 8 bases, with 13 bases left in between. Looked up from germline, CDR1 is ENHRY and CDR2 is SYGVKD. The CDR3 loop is CAISSQGWGYTF. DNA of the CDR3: TGTGCCATCAGCTCCCAGGGATGGGGCTACACCTTC.

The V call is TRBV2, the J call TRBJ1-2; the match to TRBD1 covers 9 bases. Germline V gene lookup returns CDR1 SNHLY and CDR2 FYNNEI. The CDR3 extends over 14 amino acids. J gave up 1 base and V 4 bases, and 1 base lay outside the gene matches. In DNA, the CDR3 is TGTGCCAGCAGTGGGGACAGGGTTAACTATGGCTACACCTTC. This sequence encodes CASSGDRVNYGYTF.

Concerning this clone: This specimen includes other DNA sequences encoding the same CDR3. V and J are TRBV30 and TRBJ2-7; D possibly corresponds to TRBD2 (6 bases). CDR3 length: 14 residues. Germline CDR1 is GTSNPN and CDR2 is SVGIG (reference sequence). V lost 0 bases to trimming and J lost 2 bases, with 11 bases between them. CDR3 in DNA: TGTGCCTGGAGTGTAGGAGGGGAAACCTACGAGCAGTACTTC. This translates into CAWSVGGETYEQYF.

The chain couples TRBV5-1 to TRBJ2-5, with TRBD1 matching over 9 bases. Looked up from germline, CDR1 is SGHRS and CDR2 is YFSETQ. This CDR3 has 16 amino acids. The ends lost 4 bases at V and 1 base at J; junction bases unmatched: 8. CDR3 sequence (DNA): TGCGCCAGCAGCCGGGGACAGGGAGGTGCCCAAGAGACCCAGTACTTC. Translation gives CASSRGQGGAQETQYF. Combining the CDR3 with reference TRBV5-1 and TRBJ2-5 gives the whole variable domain KAGVTQTPRYLIKTRGQQVTLSCSPISGHRSVSWYQQTPGQGLQFLFEYFSETQRNKGNFPGRFSGRQFSNSRSEMNVSTLELGDSALYLCASSRGQGGAQETQYFGPGTRLLVL.

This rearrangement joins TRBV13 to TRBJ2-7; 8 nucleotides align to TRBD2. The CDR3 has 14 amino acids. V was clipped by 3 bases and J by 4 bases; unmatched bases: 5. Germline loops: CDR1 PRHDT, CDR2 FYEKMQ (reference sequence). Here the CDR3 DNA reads TGTGCCAGCAGCTTCTCGGGGGGGCCGTACGAGCAGTACTTC. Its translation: CASSFSGGPYEQYF. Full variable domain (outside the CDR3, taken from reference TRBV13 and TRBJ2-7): AAGVIQSPRHLIKEKRETATLKCYPIPRHDTVYWYQQGPGQDPQFLISFYEKMQSDKGSIPDRFSAQQFSDYHSELNMSSLELGDSALYFCASSFSGGPYEQYFGPGTRLTVT.

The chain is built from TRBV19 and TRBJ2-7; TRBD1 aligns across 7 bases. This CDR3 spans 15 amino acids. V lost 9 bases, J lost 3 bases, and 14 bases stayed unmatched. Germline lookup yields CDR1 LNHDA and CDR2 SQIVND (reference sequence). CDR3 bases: TGTGCCAGCACCCGGGACAGTTCTGTGTTCTACGAGCAGTACTTC. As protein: CASTRDSSVFYEQYF.

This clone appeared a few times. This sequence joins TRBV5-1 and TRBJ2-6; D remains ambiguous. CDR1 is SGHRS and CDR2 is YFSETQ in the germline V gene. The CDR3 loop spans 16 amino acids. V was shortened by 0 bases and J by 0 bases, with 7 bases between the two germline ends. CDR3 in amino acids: CASSLDRSSGANVLTF. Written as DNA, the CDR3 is TGCGCCAGCAGCTTGGATCGGAGCTCTGGGGCCAACGTCCTGACTTTC.

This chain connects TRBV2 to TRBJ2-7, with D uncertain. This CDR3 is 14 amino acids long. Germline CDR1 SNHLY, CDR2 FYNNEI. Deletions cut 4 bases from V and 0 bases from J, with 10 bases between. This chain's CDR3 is CASSVSRSSYEQYF. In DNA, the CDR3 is TGTGCCAGCAGTGTATCGAGATCCTCCTACGAGCAGTACTTC.

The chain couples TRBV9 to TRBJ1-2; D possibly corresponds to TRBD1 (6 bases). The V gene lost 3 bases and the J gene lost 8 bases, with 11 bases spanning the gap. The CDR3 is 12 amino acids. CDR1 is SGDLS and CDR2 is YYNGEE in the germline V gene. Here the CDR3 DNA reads TGTGCCAGCAGCGGGACAGTGGGAGGCTACACCTTC. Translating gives CASSGTVGGYTF.

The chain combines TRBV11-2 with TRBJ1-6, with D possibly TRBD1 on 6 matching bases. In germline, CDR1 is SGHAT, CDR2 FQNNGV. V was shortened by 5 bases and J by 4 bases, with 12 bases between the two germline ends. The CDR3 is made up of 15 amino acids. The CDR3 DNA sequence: TGTGCCAGCAGCCGCTCAGGACAGTATAATTCACCCCTCCACTTT. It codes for CASSRSGQYNSPLHF.

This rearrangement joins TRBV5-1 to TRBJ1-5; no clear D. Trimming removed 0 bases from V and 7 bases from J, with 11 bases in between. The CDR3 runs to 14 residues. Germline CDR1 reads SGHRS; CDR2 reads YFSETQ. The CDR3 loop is CASSLGGMGQPQHF. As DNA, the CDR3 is TGCGCCAGCAGCTTGGGAGGGATGGGGCAGCCCCAGCATTTT.

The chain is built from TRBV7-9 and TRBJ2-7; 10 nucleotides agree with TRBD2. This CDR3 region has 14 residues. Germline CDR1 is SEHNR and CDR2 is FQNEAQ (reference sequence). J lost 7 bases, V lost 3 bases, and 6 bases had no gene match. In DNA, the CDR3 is TGTGCCAGCAGCTTTGTACTAGCGGGGTGGGAGCAGTACTTC. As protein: CASSFVLAGWEQYF.

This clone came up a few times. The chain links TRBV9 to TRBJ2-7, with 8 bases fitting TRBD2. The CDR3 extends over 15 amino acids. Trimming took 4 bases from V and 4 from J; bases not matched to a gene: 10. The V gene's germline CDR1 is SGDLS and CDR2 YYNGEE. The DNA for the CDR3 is TGTGCCAGCAGCCCCGGGGGGGCCCGTGTTTACGAGCAGTACTTC. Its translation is CASSPGGARVYEQYF.

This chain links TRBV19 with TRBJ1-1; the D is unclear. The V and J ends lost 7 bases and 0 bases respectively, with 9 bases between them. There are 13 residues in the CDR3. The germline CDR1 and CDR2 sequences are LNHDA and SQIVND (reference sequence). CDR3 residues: CASTQALNTEAFF. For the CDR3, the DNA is TGTGCCAGTACCCAGGCATTGAACACTGAAGCTTTCTTT.

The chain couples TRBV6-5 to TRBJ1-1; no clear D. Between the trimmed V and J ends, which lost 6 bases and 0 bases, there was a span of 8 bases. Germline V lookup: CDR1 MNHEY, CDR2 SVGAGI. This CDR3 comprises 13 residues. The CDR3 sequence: CASSRYLNTEAFF. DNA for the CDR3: TGTGCCAGCAGCAGATACCTGAACACTGAAGCTTTCTTT.

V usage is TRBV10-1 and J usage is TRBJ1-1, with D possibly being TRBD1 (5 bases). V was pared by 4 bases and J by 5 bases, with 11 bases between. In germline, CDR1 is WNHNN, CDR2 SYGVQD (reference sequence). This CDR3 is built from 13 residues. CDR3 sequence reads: CASSAQRGTEAFF. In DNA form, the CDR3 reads TGCGCCAGCAGTGCTCAAAGGGGAACTGAAGCTTTCTTT.

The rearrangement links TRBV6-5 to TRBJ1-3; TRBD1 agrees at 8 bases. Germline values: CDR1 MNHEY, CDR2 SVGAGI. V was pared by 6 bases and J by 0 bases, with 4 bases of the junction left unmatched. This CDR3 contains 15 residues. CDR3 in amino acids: CASSRDRYSGNTIYF. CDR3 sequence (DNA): TGTGCCAGCAGCCGGGACAGGTACTCTGGAAACACCATATATTTT.

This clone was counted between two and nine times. Written as DNA, the CDR3 is TGTGCCATCAGCGCCCGGGGACAGCTTAACACCGGGGAGCTGTTTTTT. Its protein product is CAISARGQLNTGELFF. The chain recombines TRBV10-3 with TRBJ2-2; 7 bases fit TRBD1. Germline CDR1 ENHRY, CDR2 SYGVKD. This CDR3 spans 16 amino acids. V trimming: 6 bases; J trimming: 2 bases; junction bases outside the gene matches: 9.

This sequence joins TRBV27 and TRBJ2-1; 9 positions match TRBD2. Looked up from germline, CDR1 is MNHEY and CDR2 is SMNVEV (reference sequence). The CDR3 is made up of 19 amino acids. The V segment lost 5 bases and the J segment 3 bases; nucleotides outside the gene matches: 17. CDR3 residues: CASSPPPVPSGALYNEQFF. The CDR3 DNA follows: TGTGCCAGCAGTCCCCCTCCCGTCCCTAGCGGGGCGCTCTACAATGAGCAGTTCTTC.

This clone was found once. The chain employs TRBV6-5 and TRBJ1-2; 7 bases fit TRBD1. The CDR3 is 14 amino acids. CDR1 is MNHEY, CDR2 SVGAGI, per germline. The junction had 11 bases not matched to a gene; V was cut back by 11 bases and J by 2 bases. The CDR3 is CAGPSGRGNYGYTF. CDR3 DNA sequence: TGTGCCGGGCCTAGTGGCAGGGGGAACTATGGCTACACCTTC.

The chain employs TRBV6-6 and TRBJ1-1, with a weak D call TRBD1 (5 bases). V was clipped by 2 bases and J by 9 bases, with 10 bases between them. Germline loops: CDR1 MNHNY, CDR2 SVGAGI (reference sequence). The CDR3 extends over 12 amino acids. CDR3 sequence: CASSYRGLKAFF. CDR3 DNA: TGTGCCAGCAGTTACAGGGGCCTTAAAGCTTTCTTT.

This CDR3 reads CASSDLESNTEAFF. The CDR3 bases are TGTGCCAGCAGTGATCTCGAGTCGAACACTGAAGCTTTCTTT. The V call is TRBV25-1, the J call TRBJ1-1, with D unclear. The CDR3 is 14 amino acids. The V gene lost 3 bases and the J gene lost 1 base, with 9 bases spanning the gap. Germline V gives CDR1 MGHDK, CDR2 SYGVNS.